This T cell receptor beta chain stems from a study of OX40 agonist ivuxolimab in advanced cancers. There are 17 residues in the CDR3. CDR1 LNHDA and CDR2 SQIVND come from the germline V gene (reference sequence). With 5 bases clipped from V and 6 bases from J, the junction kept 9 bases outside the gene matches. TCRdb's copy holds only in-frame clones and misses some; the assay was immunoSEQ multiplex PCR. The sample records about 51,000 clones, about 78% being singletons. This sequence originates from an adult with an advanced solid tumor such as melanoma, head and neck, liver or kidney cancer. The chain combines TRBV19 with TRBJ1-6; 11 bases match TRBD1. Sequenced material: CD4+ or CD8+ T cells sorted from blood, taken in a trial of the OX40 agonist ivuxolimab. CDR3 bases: TGTGCCAGTAGTGACCGGGACAGGGGGTTTGGTAATTCACCCCTCCACTTT. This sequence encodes CASSDRDRGFGNSPLHF.